These T cell receptor beta chains were read from a single sample in a study of CD8 T cells in ankylosing spondylitis. TCRdb re-analysed the 5' RACE reads in MiXCR, keeping a single row per CDR3 protein. The sample lists 150,000 to 200,000 distinct CDR3 sequences, over 10% occurring once. The sequencing sample was made of blood, either unsorted or a sorted T cell fraction (not recorded which). The receptors here all came from a female donor with ankylosing spondylitis or in good health (not recorded which). The CDR3 runs from the conserved cysteine through the conserved F or W. The D gene is left open where the match is weak. Clone size is not always given. Where it is, it says once, few, many or a class for expanded clones.

abundance: .
j_gene: TRBJ1-1
v_gene: TRBV4-2
d_gene: .
CDR3nt: TGTGCCAGCAGCCAAGGCGGGAGCGACGGTGCGAACACTGAAGCTTTCTTT
CDR3aa: CASSQGGSDGANTEAFF

abundance: many
j_gene: TRBJ2-2
v_gene: TRBV24-1
d_gene: TRBD2
CDR3nt: TGTGCCACCAGTGACCGAACTAGCGGGAGGGGCGGGGAGCTGTTTTTT
CDR3aa: CATSDRTSGRGGELFF

abundance: many
j_gene: TRBJ2-2
v_gene: TRBV7-9
d_gene: .
CDR3nt: TGTGCCAGCCGGTCCGGTCCATCTAGAAACACCGGGGAGCTGTTTTTT
CDR3aa: CASRSGPSRNTGELFF

abundance: .
j_gene: TRBJ2-3
v_gene: TRBV10-3
d_gene: TRBD2
CDR3nt: TGTGCCGTCAGTTTTGTAGCGGGAAAAAGGCCTAATACGCAGTATTTT
CDR3aa: CAVSFVAGKRPNTQYF

abundance: few
j_gene: TRBJ2-5
v_gene: TRBV5-1
d_gene: .
CDR3nt: TGCGCCAGCAGCTTGACAGGTTTTCAAGAGACCCAGTACTTC
CDR3aa: CASSLTGFQETQYF

abundance: few
j_gene: TRBJ2-1
v_gene: TRBV7-9
d_gene: TRBD2
CDR3nt: TGTGCCAGCAGCCAAGGAGGTAGCGGGAGACGGGATGAGCAGTTCTTC
CDR3aa: CASSQGGSGRRDEQFF

abundance: few
j_gene: TRBJ1-5
v_gene: TRBV6-2/TRBV6-3
d_gene: .
CDR3nt: TGTGCCAGCACCGACCTCGGAGGGGGATCTAATCAGCCCCAGCATTTT
CDR3aa: CASTDLGGGSNQPQHF

abundance: .
j_gene: TRBJ2-7
v_gene: TRBV18
d_gene: .
CDR3nt: TGTGCCAGCTCACCATTAGAACAGGGCGAGCAGTACTTC
CDR3aa: CASSPLEQGEQYF

abundance: .
j_gene: TRBJ1-1
v_gene: TRBV10-3
d_gene: .
CDR3nt: TGTGCCATGGGGGACATGAGGAACACTGAAGCTTTCTTT
CDR3aa: CAMGDMRNTEAFF

abundance: few
j_gene: TRBJ1-6
v_gene: TRBV7-2
d_gene: .
CDR3nt: TGTGCCAGCAGCCCAAGTGTACTTCCTTATTCACCCCTCCACTTT
CDR3aa: CASSPSVLPYSPLHF